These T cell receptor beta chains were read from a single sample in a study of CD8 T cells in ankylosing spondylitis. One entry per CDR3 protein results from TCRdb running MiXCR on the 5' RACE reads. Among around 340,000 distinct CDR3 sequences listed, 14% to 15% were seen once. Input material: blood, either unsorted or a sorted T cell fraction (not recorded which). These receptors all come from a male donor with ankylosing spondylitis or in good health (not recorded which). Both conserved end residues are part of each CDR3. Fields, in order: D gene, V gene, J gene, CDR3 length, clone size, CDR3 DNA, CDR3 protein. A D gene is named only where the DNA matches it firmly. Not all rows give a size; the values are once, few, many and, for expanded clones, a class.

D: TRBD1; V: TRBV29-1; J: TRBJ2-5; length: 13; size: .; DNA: TGCAGCGTCCGGGACAGCCGTCAAGAGACCCAGTACTTC; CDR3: CSVRDSRQETQYF
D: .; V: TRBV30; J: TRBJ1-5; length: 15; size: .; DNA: TGTGCCTGGAACCTGGGGGATTCAAGCAATCAGCCCCAGCATTTT; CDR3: CAWNLGDSSNQPQHF
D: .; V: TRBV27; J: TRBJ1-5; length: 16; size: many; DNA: TGTGCCAGCGTAGGGAGGTTCGTGAGGGGCAATCAGCCCCAGCATTTT; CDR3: CASVGRFVRGNQPQHF
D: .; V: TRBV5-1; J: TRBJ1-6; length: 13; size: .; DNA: TGCGCCAGCAGCCCCGGGGCCGATTCACCCCTCCACTTT; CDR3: CASSPGADSPLHF
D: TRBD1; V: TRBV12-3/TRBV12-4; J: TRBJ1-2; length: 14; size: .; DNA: TGTGCCAGCAGGCAGTGGGACAGGGGACGAGGCTACACCTTC; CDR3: CASRQWDRGRGYTF
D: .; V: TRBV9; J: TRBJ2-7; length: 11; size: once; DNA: TGTGCCAGCGCGTCAGGGAGCGAGCAGTACTTC; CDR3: CASASGSEQYF
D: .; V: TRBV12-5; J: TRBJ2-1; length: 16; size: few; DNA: TGTGCTAGTGGTGCCGCCGGGACCCCTGGTTGGCATGAGCAGTTCTTC; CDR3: CASGAAGTPGWHEQFF
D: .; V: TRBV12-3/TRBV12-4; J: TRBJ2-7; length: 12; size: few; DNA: TGTGCCAGCACCCCCGGACGGTACGAGCAGTACTTC; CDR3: CASTPGRYEQYF
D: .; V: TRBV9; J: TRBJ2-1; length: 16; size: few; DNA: TGTGCCAGCAGCCTGGGGGCGGGAGTTGGCTACAATGAGCAGTTCTTC; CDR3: CASSLGAGVGYNEQFF
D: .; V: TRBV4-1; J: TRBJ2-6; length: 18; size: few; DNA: TGCGCCAGCAGCCAAGAAAGCCGCAGTAGCTCTGGGGCCAACGTCCTGACTTTC; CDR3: CASSQESRSSSGANVLTF
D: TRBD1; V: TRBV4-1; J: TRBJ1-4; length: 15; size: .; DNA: TGCGCCAGCAGCCGATCCAGGGGGGGAAATGAAAAACTGTTTTTT; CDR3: CASSRSRGGNEKLFF
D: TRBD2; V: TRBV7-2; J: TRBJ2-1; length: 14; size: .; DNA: TGTGCCAGCAGCCCCGCGGGAGGGGGCAATGAGCAGTTCTTC; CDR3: CASSPAGGGNEQFF
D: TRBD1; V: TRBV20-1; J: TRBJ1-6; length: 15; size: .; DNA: TGCAGTGCTATCCCTGGACAGGGTAATAATTCACCCCTCCACTTT; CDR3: CSAIPGQGNNSPLHF
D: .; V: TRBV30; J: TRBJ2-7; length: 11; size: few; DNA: TGTGCCCTCCGGTGGAACTACGAGCAGTACTTC; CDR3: CALRWNYEQYF
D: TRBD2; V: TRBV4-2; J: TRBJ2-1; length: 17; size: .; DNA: TGTGCCAGCAGCCAAGATAAGCGGGGAGGGTCCTACAATGAGCAGTTCTTC; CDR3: CASSQDKRGGSYNEQFF
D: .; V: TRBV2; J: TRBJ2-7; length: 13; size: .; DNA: TGTGCCAGCATGCGGACAGCGACCTACGAGCAGTACTTC; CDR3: CASMRTATYEQYF
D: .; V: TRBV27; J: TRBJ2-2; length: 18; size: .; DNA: TGTGCCAGCAGTGCTGACAAGGGGGGTCTGGCGAACACCGGGGAGCTGTTTTTT; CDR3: CASSADKGGLANTGELFF
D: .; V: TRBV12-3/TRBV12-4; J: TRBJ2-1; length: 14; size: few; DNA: TGTGCCAGCGCCCCTGCACTAGGCCGGAATGAGCAGTTCTTC; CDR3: CASAPALGRNEQFF
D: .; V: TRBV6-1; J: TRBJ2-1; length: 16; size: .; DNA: TGTGCCAGCAGAAGCCGTACTTCCATCTCCTACAATGAGCAGTTCTTC; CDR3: CASRSRTSISYNEQFF
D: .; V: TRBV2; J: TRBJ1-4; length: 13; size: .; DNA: TGTGCCGTGGGGTATGCGGCAAATGAAAAACTGTTTTTT; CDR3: CAVGYAANEKLFF
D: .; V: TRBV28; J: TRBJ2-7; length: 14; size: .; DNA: TGTGCCAGCATTAGGAGACTGGGGGTCTACGAGCAGTACTTC; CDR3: CASIRRLGVYEQYF
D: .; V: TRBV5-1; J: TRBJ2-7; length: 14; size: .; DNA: TGCGCCAGCAGCTTAGCTCGGAGAGAGAACGAGCAGTACTTC; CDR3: CASSLARRENEQYF
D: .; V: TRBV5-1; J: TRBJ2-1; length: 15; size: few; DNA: TGCGCCAGCACAGTGTCCCGGAATCTCTACAATGAGCAGTTCTTC; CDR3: CASTVSRNLYNEQFF
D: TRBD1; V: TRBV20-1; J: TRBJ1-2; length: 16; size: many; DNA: TGCAGTGCAAAGGACAGGGATCAGTCGACCTCATATGGCTACACCTTC; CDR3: CSAKDRDQSTSYGYTF
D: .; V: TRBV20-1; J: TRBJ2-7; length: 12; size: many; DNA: TGCAGTGCTAGGGGAGAAGACGGCGAGCAGTACTTC; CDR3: CSARGEDGEQYF
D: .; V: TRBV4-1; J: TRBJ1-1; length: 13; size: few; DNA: TGCGCCAGCAGCCAAGACGGGGACACTGAAGCTTTCTTT; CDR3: CASSQDGDTEAFF
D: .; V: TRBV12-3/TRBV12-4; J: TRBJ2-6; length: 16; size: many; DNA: TGTGCCACCACCTTCTCCTTTGTGTCTGGGGCCAACGTCCTGACTTTC; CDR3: CATTFSFVSGANVLTF
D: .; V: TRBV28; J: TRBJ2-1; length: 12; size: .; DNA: TGTGCCAGCAGTGCTGGCTACAATGAGCAGTTCTTC; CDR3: CASSAGYNEQFF
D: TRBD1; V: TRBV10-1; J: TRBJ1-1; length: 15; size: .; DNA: TGCGCCAGCAGTGCCGGGACAGGAAGGAACACTGAAGCTTTCTTT; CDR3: CASSAGTGRNTEAFF
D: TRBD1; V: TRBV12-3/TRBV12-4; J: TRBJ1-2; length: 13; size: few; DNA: TGTGCCAGCAGTTTAAGGACAGGGAATGGCTACACCTTC; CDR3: CASSLRTGNGYTF
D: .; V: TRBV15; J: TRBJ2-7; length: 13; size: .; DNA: TGTGCCACCAGCAGAGAGGGGGGCTACGAGCAGTACTTC; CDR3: CATSREGGYEQYF
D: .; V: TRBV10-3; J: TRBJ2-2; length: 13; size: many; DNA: TGTGCCATCAGTGAGTCCGGGACCGCGGAACTGTTTTTT; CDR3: CAISESGTAELFF
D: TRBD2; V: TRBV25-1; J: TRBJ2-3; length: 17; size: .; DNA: TGTGCCAGCAGTACTCTGGGACTAGCGGATGACACAGATACGCAGTATTTT; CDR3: CASSTLGLADDTDTQYF
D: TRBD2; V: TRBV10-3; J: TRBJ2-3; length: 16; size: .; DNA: TGTGCCATCACCCCGGGACTAGCGTTTGCCACAGATACGCAGTATTTT; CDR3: CAITPGLAFATDTQYF
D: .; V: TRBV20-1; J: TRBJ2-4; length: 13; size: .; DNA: TGCAGTGCCCCCCAGGGGGCCAAAAACATTCAGTACTTC; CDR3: CSAPQGAKNIQYF
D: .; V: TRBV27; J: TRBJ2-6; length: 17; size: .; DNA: TGTGCCAGCAGTTTATTTGCAGGGCTGACTGGGGCCAACGTCCTGACTTTC; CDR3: CASSLFAGLTGANVLTF
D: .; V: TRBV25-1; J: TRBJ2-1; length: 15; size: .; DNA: TGTGCCAGCAGTGAAGAGAGACTAGTAGGCAATGAGCAGTTCTTC; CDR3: CASSEERLVGNEQFF
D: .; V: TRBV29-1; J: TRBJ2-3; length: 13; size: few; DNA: TGCAGCGTCTACAGGCCCCTCACAGATACGCAGTATTTT; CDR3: CSVYRPLTDTQYF
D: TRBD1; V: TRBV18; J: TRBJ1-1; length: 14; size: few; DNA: TGTGCCAGCTCTTCGGGACAGGAGAACACTGAAGCTTTCTTT; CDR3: CASSSGQENTEAFF
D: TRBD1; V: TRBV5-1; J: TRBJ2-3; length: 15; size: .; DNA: TGCGCCAGCAGCTTCAAGCAGGGGGCCACAGATACGCAGTATTTT; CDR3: CASSFKQGATDTQYF
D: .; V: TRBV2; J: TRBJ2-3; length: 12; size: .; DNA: TGTGCCAGCAGTGAAAGGAAGGGTACGCAGTATTTT; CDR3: CASSERKGTQYF
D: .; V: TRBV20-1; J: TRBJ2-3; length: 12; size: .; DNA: TGCAGGATCGGCAAGGGCACAGATACGCAGTATTTT; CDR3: CRIGKGTDTQYF
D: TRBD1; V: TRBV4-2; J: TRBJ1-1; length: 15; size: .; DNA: TGTGCCAGCAGCCAAGGACAGGGGGAGGACACTGAAGCTTTCTTT; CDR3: CASSQGQGEDTEAFF
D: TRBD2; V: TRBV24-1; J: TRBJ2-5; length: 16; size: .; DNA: TGTGCCACCAGTGATGCCACCCTGGGAGGGTCGGAGACCCAGTACTTC; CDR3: CATSDATLGGSETQYF
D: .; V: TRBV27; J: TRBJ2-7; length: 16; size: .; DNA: TGTGCCAGCAGTTTTGGGGGCGCCTCCTCTTCCTACGAGCAGTACTTC; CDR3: CASSFGGASSSYEQYF
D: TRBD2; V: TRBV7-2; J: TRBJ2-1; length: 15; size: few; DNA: TGTGCCAGCAGCCAGCGGGGGGTTATCTACAATGAGCAGTTCTTC; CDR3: CASSQRGVIYNEQFF
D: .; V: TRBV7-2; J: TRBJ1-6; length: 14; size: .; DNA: TGTGCCAGCAGTTACCCGACTGAGGGGTCACCCCTCCACTTT; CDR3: CASSYPTEGSPLHF
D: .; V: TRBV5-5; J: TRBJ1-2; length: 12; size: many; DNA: TGTGCCAGCAGCTTATTTGGGTATGGCTACACCTTC; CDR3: CASSLFGYGYTF
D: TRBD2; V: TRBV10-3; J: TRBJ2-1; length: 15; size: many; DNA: TGTGCCATCCTTCCGCTGGGACTAACGGGGAATGAGCAGTTCTTC; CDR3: CAILPLGLTGNEQFF
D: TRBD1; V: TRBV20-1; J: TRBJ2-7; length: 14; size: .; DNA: TGCAGTGCTAGAGAAATTGGGACAGGCTACGAGCAGTACTTC; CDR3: CSAREIGTGYEQYF
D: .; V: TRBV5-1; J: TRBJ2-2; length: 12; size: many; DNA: TGCGCCAGCAGCTTAGGGGCCGGGGAGCTGTTTTTT; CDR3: CASSLGAGELFF
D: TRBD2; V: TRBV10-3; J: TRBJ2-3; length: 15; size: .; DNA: TGTGCCATCAAGGGACTAGCGGGAATGGTTGATACGCAGTATTTT; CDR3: CAIKGLAGMVDTQYF
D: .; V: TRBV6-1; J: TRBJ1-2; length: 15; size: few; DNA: TGTGCCAGCTACGGCCAACCCACAGGGACCTATGGCTACACCTTC; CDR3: CASYGQPTGTYGYTF
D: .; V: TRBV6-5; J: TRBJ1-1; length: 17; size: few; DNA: TGTGCCAGCAGTTACTCGAAAATGGGGGGCTTGAACACTGAAGCTTTCTTT; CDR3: CASSYSKMGGLNTEAFF
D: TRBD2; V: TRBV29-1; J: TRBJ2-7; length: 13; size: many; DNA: TGCAGCGTCCGGACTAGCGGGTATTACGAGCAGTACTTC; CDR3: CSVRTSGYYEQYF
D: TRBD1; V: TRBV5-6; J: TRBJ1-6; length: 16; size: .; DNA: TGTGCCAGCAGCTCGGTGGCAGGGGGTGTTAATTCACCCCTCCACTTT; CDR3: CASSSVAGGVNSPLHF
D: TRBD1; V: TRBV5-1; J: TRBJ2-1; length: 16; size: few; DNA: TGCGCCAGCAGCCGCTCTGGGGACAGGGGTTACAATGAGCAGTTCTTC; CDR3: CASSRSGDRGYNEQFF
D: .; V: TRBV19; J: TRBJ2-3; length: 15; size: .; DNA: TGTGCCAGTAGTCGACAGGCTGACTACACAGATACGCAGTATTTT; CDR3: CASSRQADYTDTQYF